Presented here are 19 T cell receptor beta chains from one specimen sequenced in a study of OX40 agonist ivuxolimab in advanced cancers. Assay used: immunoSEQ multiplex PCR; TCRdb lists only in-frame clones, some missing. The sample consists of just under 7,000 clones, more than 70% of them appearing once. The sequencing here drew on CD4+ or CD8+ T cells sorted from blood, taken in a trial of the OX40 agonist ivuxolimab. These receptors were collected from an adult with an advanced solid tumor such as melanoma, head and neck, liver or kidney cancer.

This chain joins TRBV15 and TRBJ2-7; 9 bases fit TRBD2. The CDR3 is made up of 13 amino acids. Germline V gene lookup returns CDR1 LNHNV and CDR2 YYDKDF (reference sequence). J gave up 2 bases and V 9 bases, and 5 bases lay outside the gene matches. The CDR3 here is CATKPSGTYEQYF. CDR3 sequence (DNA): TGTGCCACAAAACCTAGCGGGACCTACGAGCAGTACTTC.

The gene calls are TRBV7-6 and TRBJ2-7; D perhaps matches TRBD1 (8 bases). Deletions cut 1 base from V and 4 bases from J, with 14 bases between. CDR1 is SGHVS and CDR2 is FNYEAQ in the germline V gene. This CDR3 has 15 residues. CDR3 amino acids: CASSLGTGRGYEQYF. CDR3 DNA sequence: TGTGCCAGCAGCTTAGGGACAGGGAGGGGTTACGAGCAGTACTTC.

The V and J genes are TRBV7-8 and TRBJ2-1; 11 nucleotides align to TRBD2. Germline CDR1 reads SGHVS; CDR2 reads FQNEAQ. The CDR3 loop spans 15 amino acids. The ends lost 6 bases at V and 16 bases at J; junction bases unmatched: 17. The CDR3 here is CASSSGTSGARGSFF. Here the CDR3 DNA reads TGTGCCAGCAGTTCCGGGACTAGCGGAGCTAGAGGGTCCTTCTTC.

The chain recombines TRBV9 with TRBJ2-3; no clear D. This CDR3 spans 13 amino acids. Germline V CDR1 and CDR2: SGDLS, YYNGEE. Trimming took off 4 bases at V and 4 bases at J, with 10 bases between the two ends. CDR3 sequence (DNA): TGTGCCAGCAGCATCTTCCTTGCAGATACGCAGTATTTT. Translated, it gives CASSIFLADTQYF.

To note about this clone: This may be a read error: a much more frequent sequence differs by one nucleotide. This rearrangement joins TRBV4-1 to TRBJ1-5, with D hard to call. CDR1 is MGHRA and CDR2 is YSYEKL in the germline V gene. This CDR3 contains 13 residues. The CDR3 is CAGSPDPNQPQHF. The DNA of the CDR3 is TGCGCCGGCAGCCCCGACCCCAATCAGCCCCAGCATTTT.

The CDR3 DNA sequence: TGTGCCAGCAGCTTGGGGACCTGGGAGCAGTACTTC. It specifies CASSLGTWEQYF. This chain joins TRBV5-6 and TRBJ2-7; unclear D gene. CDR1 is SGHDT and CDR2 is YYEEEE in the germline V gene. V was clipped by 0 bases and J by 7 bases, with 8 bases between them. CDR3 length: 12 amino acids.

This clone is medium-sized (0.01 to 0.1%) in the sample. The rearrangement links TRBV4-1 to TRBJ2-3, with D perhaps given as TRBD1 or TRBD2 (6 bases each). Trimming removed 8 bases from V and 6 bases from J, with 9 bases in between. The CDR3 has 11 amino acids. CDR1 and CDR2 from the germline V gene are MGHRA and YSYEKL. The CDR3 bases are TGCGCCAGCCAAGGGGGGGATACGCAGTATTTT. It translates to CASQGGDTQYF.

This chain uses TRBV7-4 with TRBJ2-6, with no clear D. CDR1 and CDR2 from the germline V gene are SGHVT and SQSDAQ. The CDR3 runs 14 residues. V was trimmed by 4 bases and J by 5 bases, leaving 9 bases between them. The CDR3 is CASSSQSRANVLTF. In nucleotides, the CDR3 is TGTGCCAGCAGCTCACAAAGTCGGGCCAACGTCCTGACTTTC. Complete variable domain (other parts from reference TRBV7-4 and TRBJ2-6): GAGVSQSPRYKVAKRGRDVALRCDSISGHVTLYWYRQTLGQGSEVLTYSQSDAQRDKSGRPSGRFSAERPERSVSTLKIQRTEQGDSAVYLCASSSQSRANVLTFGAGSRLTVL.

The chain links TRBV15 to TRBJ2-7; D gene uncertain. The CDR3 consists of 15 residues. Germline V lookup: CDR1 LNHNV, CDR2 YYDKDF (reference sequence). With 4 bases removed from V and 4 bases from J, the gap between germline ends came to 17 bases. The CDR3 nucleotides are TGTGCCACCAGCACCCAAACACAAGAAGGGTACGAGCAGTACTTC. Encoded protein: CATSTQTQEGYEQYF. Together with reference TRBV15 and TRBJ2-7, the CDR3 gives the full variable domain: DAMVIQNPRYQVTQFGKPVTLSCSQTLNHNVMYWYQQKSSQAPKLLFHYYDKDFNNEADTPDNFQSRRPNTSFCFLDIRSPGLGDTAMYLCATSTQTQEGYEQYFGPGTRLTVT.

The chain joins TRBV7-2 to TRBJ2-3, with D perhaps TRBD2 (5 bases). Germline lookup yields CDR1 SGHTA and CDR2 FQGNSA. The CDR3 spans 14 residues. V gave up 3 bases and J gave up 1 base, with 8 bases separating them. CDR3 sequence: CASSFSGGTDTQYF. DNA of the CDR3: TGTGCCAGCAGCTTCAGCGGAGGCACAGATACGCAGTATTTT.

This clone was observed a few times. The genes are TRBV13 and TRBJ2-7, with 10 bases lining up with TRBD2. Trimming at V came to 5 bases and at J to 3 bases, leaving 4 bases not matched to a gene. CDR1 is PRHDT and CDR2 is FYEKMQ in the germline V gene (reference sequence). There are 14 residues in the CDR3. The CDR3 DNA reads TGTGCCAGCAGCCACAGGACTAGCGGCTACGAGCAGTACTTC. This translates into CASSHRTSGYEQYF. The full variable domain, rest sourced from reference TRBV13 and TRBJ2-7, is AAGVIQSPRHLIKEKRETATLKCYPIPRHDTVYWYQQGPGQDPQFLISFYEKMQSDKGSIPDRFSAQQFSDYHSELNMSSLELGDSALYFCASSHRTSGYEQYFGPGTRLTVT.

This clone was recorded only once. The chain joins TRBV5-1 to TRBJ2-7; D ambiguous. The germline gives CDR1 SGHRS, CDR2 YFSETQ. CDR3 size: 12 residues. Trimming shortened V by 1 base and J by 5 bases, and 7 bases separated the two germline ends. CDR3 residues: CASSLFGHEQYF. CDR3 coding DNA: TGCGCCAGCAGCTTGTTCGGTCACGAGCAGTACTTC.

This chain uses TRBV6-6 with TRBJ2-7; D might be TRBD1 (6 bases). The germline V and J ends were trimmed by 0 bases and 5 bases, with 11 bases remaining between them. CDR1 is MNHNY, CDR2 SVGAGI, per germline (reference sequence). The CDR3 spans 14 residues. The DNA for the CDR3 is TGTGCCAGCAGTTACTCGTTGAACAGGGACGAGCAGTACTTC. Its protein is CASSYSLNRDEQYF.

This chain links TRBV7-3 with TRBJ2-7, with 7 positions matching TRBD1. The ends lost 8 bases at V and 6 bases at J; junction bases unmatched: 7. The CDR3 has 12 amino acids. Germline assignment: CDR1 SGHTA and CDR2 FQGTGA. The CDR3 here is CASGEPGGEQYF. The CDR3 DNA follows: TGTGCCAGCGGGGAGCCAGGGGGCGAGCAGTACTTC. Looking up the rest from reference TRBV7-3 and TRBJ2-7 gives the full variable domain: GAGVSQTPSNKVTEKGKYVELRCDPISGHTALYWYRQSLGQGPEFLIYFQGTGAADDSGLPNDRFFAVRPEGSVSTLKIQRTERGDSAVYLCASGEPGGEQYFGPGTRLTVT.

This chain links TRBV2 with TRBJ1-1, with TRBD1 matching 9 bases. Germline V gene data show CDR1 as SNHLY and CDR2 as FYNNEI. V gave up 1 base and J gave up 1 base; unmatched junction bases: 4. This CDR3 has 16 residues. The CDR3 nucleotides are TGTGCCAGCAGTGAAGGGACAGGGGAAGGGAACACTGAAGCTTTCTTT. Its translation: CASSEGTGEGNTEAFF.

The chain carries TRBV5-1 and TRBJ2-2; D may correspond to TRBD1 or TRBD2 (5 bases each). V was clipped by 7 bases and J by 4 bases, with 11 bases between them. The CDR3 sequence is 13 residues long. Germline CDR1 and CDR2: SGHRS and YFSETQ. CDR3: CASQGDLTGELFF. DNA of the CDR3: TGCGCCAGCCAGGGAGATCTCACCGGGGAGCTGTTTTTT.

The chain couples TRBV4-1 to TRBJ2-3; D remains unclear. V lost 0 bases to trimming and J lost 6 bases, with 10 bases between them. Germline-derived CDR1 and CDR2 are MGHRA and YSYEKL. The CDR3 is made up of 14 amino acids. CDR3: CASSQESFGDTQYF. CDR3 coding DNA: TGCGCCAGCAGCCAAGAGTCTTTTGGCGATACGCAGTATTTT.

The chain has TRBV10-3 and TRBJ2-5; D gene uncertain. CDR1 and CDR2 (germline): ENHRY, SYGVKD. The CDR3 is made up of 15 amino acids. Trimming shortened V by 2 bases and J by 4 bases, and 14 bases separated the two germline ends. The CDR3 here is CAISEEADQAETQYF. The CDR3 DNA sequence: TGTGCCATCAGTGAGGAGGCAGACCAAGCAGAGACCCAGTACTTC.

V and J are TRBV28 and TRBJ2-3; TRBD1 is a possible D gene (6 bases). The CDR3 runs to 13 residues. Per the germline V gene, CDR1 is MDHEN and CDR2 is SYDVKM. The V end was cut by 2 bases, the J end by 3 bases, with 6 bases between. CDR3 protein: CASSLQGTDTQYF. The CDR3 region has the DNA TGTGCCAGCAGTTTACAGGGGACAGATACGCAGTATTTT.